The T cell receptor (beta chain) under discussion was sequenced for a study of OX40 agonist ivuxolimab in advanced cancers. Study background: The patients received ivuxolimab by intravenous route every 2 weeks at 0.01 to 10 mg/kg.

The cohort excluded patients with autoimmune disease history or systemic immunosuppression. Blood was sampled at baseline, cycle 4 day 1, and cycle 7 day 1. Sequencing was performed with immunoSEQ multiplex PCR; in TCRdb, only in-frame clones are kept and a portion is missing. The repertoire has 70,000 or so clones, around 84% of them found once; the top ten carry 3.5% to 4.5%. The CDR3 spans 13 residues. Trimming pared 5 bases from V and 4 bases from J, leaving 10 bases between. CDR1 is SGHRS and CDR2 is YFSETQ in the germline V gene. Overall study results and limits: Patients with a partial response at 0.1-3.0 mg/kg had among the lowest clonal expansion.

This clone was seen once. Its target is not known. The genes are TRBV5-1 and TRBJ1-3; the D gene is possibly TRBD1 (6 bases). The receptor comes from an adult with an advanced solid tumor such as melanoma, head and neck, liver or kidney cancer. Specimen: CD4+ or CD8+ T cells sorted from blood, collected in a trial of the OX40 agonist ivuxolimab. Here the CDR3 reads CASSFDRGNTIYF. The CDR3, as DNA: TGCGCCAGCAGTTTCGACAGGGGAAACACCATATATTTT.